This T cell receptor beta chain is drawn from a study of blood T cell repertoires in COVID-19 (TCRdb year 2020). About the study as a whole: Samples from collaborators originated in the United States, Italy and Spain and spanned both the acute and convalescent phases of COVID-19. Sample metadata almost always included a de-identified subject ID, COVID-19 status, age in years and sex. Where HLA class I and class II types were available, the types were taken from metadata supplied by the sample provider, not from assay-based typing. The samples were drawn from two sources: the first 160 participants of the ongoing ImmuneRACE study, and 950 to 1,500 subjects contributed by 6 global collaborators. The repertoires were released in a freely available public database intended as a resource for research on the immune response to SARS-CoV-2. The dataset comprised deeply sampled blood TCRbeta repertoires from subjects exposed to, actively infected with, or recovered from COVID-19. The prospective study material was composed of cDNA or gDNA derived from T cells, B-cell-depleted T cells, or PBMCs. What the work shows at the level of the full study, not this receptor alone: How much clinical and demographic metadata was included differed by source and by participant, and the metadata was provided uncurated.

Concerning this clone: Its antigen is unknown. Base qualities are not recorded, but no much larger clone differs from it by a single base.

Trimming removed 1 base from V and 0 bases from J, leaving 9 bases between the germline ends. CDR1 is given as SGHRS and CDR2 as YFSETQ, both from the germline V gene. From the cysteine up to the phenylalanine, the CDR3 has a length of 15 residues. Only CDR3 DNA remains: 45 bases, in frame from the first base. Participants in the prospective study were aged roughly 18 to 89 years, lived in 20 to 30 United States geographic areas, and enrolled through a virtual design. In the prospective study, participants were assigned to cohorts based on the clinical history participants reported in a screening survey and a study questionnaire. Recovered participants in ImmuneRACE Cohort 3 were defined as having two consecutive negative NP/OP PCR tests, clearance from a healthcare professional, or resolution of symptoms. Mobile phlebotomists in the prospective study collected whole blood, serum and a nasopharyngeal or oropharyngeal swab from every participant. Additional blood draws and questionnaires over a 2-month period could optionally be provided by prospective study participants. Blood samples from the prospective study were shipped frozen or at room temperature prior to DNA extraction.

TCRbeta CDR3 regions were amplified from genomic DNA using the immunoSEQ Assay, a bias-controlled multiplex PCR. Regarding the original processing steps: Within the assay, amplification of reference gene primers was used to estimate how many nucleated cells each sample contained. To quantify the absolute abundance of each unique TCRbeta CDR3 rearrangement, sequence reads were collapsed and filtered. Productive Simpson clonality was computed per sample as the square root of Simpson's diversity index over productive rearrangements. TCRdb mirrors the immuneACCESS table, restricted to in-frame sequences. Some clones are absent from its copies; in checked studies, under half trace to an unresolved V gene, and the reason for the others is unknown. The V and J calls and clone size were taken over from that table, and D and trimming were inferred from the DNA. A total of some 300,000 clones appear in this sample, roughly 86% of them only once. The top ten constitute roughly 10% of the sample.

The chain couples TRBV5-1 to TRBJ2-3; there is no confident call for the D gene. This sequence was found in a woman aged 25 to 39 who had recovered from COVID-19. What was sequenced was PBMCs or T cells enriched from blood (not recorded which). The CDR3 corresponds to CASSLTAVSTDTQYF. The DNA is TGCGCCAGCAGCTTGACGGCGGTAAGCACAGATACGCAGTATTTT.